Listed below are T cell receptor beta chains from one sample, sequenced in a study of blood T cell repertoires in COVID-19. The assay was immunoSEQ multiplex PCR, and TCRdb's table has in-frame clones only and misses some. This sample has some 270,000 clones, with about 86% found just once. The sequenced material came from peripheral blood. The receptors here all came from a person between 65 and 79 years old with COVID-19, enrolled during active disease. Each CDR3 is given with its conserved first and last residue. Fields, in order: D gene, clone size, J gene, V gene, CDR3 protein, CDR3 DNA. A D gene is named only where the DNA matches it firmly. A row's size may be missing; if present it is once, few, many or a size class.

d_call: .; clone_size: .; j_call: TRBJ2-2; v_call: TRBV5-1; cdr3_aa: CASSWGPAGELFF; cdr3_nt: TGCGCCAGCAGCTGGGGGCCAGCCGGGGAGCTGTTTTTT
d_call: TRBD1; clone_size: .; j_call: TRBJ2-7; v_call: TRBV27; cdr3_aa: CASSYGQGPSYEQYF; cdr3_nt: TGTGCCAGCAGTTACGGACAGGGGCCCTCCTACGAGCAGTACTTC
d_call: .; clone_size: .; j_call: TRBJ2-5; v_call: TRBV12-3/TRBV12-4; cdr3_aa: CASSRGAQETQYF; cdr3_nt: TGTGCCAGCAGCCGGGGGGCCCAAGAGACCCAGTACTTC
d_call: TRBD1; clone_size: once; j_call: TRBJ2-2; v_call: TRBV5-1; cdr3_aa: CASSYGPGGGELFF; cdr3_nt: TGCGCCAGCAGCTATGGCCCAGGGGGCGGGGAGCTGTTTTTT
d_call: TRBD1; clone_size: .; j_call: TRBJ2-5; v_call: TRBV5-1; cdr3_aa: CASSRPDRPQETQYF; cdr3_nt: TGCGCCAGCAGCCGACCGGACAGGCCCCAAGAGACCCAGTACTTC
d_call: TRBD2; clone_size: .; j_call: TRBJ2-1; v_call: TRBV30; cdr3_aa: CAWNKREGRNEQFF; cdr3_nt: TGTGCCTGGAACAAGCGGGAGGGGAGGAATGAGCAGTTCTTC
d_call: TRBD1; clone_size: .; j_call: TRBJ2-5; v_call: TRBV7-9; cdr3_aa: CASSRRQGLEETQYF; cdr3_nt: TGTGCCAGCAGCCGAAGACAGGGTCTGGAAGAGACCCAGTACTTC
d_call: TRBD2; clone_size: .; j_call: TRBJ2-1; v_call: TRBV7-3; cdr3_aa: CASSPASGRSGEQFF; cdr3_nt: TGTGCCAGCAGCCCCGCTAGCGGGAGGTCGGGTGAGCAGTTCTTC
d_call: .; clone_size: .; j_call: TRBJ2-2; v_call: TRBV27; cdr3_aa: CASMLGANTGELFF; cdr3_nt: TGTGCCAGCATGCTAGGGGCGAACACCGGGGAGCTGTTTTTT
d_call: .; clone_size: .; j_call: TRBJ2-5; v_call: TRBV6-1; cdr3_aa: CASSEGGIQETQYF; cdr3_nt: TGTGCCAGCAGTGAAGGCGGGATCCAAGAGACCCAGTACTTC
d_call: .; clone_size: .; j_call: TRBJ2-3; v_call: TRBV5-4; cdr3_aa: CASSRPGGTDTQYF; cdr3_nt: TGTGCCAGCAGCCGTCCCGGGGGCACAGATACGCAGTATTTT
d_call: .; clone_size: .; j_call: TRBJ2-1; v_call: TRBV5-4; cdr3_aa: CASSLQKGMGASNEQFF; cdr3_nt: TGTGCCAGCAGCCTGCAAAAGGGCATGGGGGCAAGCAATGAGCAGTTCTTC
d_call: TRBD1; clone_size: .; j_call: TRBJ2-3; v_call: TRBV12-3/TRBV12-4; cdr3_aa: CASSSDRGDTQYF; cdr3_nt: TGTGCCAGCAGTTCCGACAGGGGAGATACGCAGTATTTT
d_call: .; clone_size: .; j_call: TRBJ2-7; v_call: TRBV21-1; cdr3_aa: CASSKGDRRSYEQYF; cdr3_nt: TGTGCCAGCAGCAAAGGGGACAGGAGGTCCTACGAGCAGTACTTC
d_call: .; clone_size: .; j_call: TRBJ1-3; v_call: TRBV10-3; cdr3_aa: CAISFDGGNTIYF; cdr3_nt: TGTGCCATCAGTTTCGACGGGGGAAACACCATATATTTT
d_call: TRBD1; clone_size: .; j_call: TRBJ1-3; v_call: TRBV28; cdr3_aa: CASHYAGTGRRGNTIYF; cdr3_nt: TGTGCCAGCCATTATGCAGGGACAGGGCGTAGAGGAAACACCATATATTTT
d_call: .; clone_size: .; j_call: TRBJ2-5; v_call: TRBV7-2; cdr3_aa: CASSSFQGRQETQYF; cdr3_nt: TGTGCCAGCAGCTCCTTCCAGGGGCGTCAAGAGACCCAGTACTTC
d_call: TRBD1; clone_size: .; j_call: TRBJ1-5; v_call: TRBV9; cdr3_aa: CASSAGGDSGIRPQHF; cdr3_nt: TGTGCCAGCAGCGCGGGGGGGGACAGCGGAATTAGGCCCCAGCATTTT
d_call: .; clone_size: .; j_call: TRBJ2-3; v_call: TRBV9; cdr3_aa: CASSVAAGAPDTQYF; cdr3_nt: TGTGCCAGCAGCGTAGCCGCGGGGGCCCCAGATACGCAGTATTTT
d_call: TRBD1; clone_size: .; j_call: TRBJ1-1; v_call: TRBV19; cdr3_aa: CASSRDSLNTEAFF; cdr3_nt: TGTGCCAGTAGTAGGGACAGTCTGAACACTGAAGCTTTCTTT
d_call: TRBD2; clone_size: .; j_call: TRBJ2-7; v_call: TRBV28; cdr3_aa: CASRPSGSSEQYF; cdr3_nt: TGTGCCAGCAGACCTAGCGGGAGCTCCGAGCAGTACTTC
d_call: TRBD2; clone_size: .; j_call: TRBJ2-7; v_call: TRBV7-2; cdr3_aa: CASSQGRERGTYEQYF; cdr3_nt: TGTGCCAGCAGCCAAGGGAGGGAGCGGGGGACCTACGAGCAGTACTTC
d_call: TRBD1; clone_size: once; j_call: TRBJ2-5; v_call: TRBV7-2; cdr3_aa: CASRGQGQETQYF; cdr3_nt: TGTGCCAGCAGGGGACAGGGGCAAGAGACCCAGTACTTC
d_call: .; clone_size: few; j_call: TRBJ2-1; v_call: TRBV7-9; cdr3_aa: CATLGAAYNEQFF; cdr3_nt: TGTGCCACCCTCGGAGCTGCCTACAATGAGCAGTTCTTC
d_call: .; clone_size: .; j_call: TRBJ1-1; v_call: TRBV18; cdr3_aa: CASSLDAGSEAFF; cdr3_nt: TGTGCCAGCTCCCTTGACGCCGGGAGTGAAGCTTTCTTT
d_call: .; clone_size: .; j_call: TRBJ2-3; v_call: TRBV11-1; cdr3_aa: CASSYPGDSTDTQYF; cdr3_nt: TGTGCCAGCAGCTACCCAGGGGACAGCACAGATACGCAGTATTTT
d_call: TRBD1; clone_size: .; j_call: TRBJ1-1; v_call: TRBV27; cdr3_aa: CASSFQGDTEAFF; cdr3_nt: TGTGCCAGCAGTTTTCAGGGGGACACTGAAGCTTTCTTT
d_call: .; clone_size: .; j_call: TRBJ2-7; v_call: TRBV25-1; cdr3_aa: CASSKGEFPYEQYF; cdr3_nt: TGTGCCAGCAGTAAGGGGGAATTTCCCTACGAGCAGTACTTC
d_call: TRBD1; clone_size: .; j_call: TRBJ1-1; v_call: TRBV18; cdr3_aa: CASSLRDRGLNTEAFF; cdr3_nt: TGTGCCAGCTCACTCCGGGACAGGGGATTGAACACTGAAGCTTTCTTT
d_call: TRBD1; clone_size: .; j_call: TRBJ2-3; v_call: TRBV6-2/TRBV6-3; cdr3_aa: CASSGGQGSTDTQYF; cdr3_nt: TGTGCCAGCAGTGGGGGACAGGGGAGCACAGATACGCAGTATTTT
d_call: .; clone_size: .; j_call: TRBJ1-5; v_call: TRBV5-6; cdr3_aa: CASSARGEVGRNQPQHF; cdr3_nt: TGTGCCAGCAGCGCCAGGGGAGAGGTCGGACGGAATCAGCCCCAGCATTTT
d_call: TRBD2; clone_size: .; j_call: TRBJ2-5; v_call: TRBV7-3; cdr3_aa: CASSPSGAQETQYF; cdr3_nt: TGTGCCAGCAGCCCCAGCGGGGCACAAGAGACCCAGTACTTC
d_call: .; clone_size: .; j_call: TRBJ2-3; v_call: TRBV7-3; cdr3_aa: CASSLEANTDTQYF; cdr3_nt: TGTGCCAGCAGCTTGGAGGCAAACACAGATACGCAGTATTTT
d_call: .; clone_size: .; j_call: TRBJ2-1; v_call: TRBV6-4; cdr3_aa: CASSISSYNEQFF; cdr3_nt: TGTGCCAGCAGTATCTCTAGCTACAATGAGCAGTTCTTC
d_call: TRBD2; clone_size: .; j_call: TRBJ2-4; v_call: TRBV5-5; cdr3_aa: CASSRSGRAGNIQYF; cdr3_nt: TGTGCCAGCAGCCGAAGCGGGAGGGCGGGAAACATTCAGTACTTC
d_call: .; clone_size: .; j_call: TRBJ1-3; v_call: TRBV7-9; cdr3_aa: CASSLEGRLHTIYF; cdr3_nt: TGTGCCAGCAGCTTAGAAGGCAGGTTGCACACCATATATTTT
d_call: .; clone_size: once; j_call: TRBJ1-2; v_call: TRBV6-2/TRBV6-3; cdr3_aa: CASSYPREAYGYTF; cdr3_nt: TGTGCCAGCAGTTACCCCCGGGAGGCCTATGGCTACACCTTC
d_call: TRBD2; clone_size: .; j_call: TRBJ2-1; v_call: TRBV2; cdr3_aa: CASRVGRGSNEQFF; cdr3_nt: TGTGCCAGCAGGGTCGGGCGGGGGTCGAATGAGCAGTTCTTC
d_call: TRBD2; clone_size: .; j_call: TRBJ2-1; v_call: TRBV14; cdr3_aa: CASSPTLAPTLQQFF; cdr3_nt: TGTGCCAGCAGCCCAACACTAGCGCCAACCCTCCAGCAGTTCTTC
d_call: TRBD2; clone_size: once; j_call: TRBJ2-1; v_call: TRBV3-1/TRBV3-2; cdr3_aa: CASSGTSGYNEQFF; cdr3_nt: TGTGCCAGCAGCGGGACTAGCGGATACAATGAGCAGTTCTTC
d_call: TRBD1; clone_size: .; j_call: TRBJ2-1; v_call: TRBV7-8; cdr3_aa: CASSSRDRGYNEQFF; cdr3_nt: TGTGCCAGCAGCTCCCGGGACAGGGGTTACAATGAGCAGTTCTTC
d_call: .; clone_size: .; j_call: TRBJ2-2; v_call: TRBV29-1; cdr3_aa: CSVTQKTTGELFF; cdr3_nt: TGCAGCGTCACCCAAAAAACTACCGGGGAGCTGTTTTTT
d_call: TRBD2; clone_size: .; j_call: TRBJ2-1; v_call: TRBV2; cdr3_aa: CASSEGSGRRVREEQFF; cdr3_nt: TGTGCCAGCAGTGAAGGGAGCGGGAGGAGGGTCCGGGAAGAGCAGTTCTTC
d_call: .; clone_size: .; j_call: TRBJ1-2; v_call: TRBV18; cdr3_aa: CASSPATGPRGGYTF; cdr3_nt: TGTGCCAGCTCACCAGCGACAGGCCCTCGTGGTGGCTACACCTTC
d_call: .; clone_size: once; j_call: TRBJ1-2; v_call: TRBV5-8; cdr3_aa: CANQGFYGYTF; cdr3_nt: TGTGCCAACCAGGGGTTCTATGGCTACACCTTC
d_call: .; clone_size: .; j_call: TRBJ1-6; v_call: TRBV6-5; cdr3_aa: CASRGGYSPLHF; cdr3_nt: TGTGCCAGCAGGGGGGGATACTCACCCCTCCACTTT
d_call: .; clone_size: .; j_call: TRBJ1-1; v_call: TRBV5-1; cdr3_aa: CASSLGGEVTEAFF; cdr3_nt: TGCGCCAGCAGCTTGGGCGGGGAGGTCACTGAAGCTTTCTTT
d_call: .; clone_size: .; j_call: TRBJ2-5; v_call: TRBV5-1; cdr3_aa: CASSKTETEGQETQYF; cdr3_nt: TGCGCCAGCAGCAAAACCGAGACAGAAGGCCAAGAGACCCAGTACTTC
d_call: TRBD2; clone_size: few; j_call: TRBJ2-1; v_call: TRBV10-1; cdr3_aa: CASSEMKPGLEIFSYNEQFF; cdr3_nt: TGCGCCAGCAGTGAGATGAAACCGGGACTAGAAATATTTTCCTACAATGAGCAGTTCTTC
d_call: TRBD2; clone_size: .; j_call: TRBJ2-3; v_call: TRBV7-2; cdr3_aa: CASSLLLAGGTDTQYF; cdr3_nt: TGTGCCAGCAGCTTGCTCCTAGCGGGGGGCACAGATACGCAGTATTTT
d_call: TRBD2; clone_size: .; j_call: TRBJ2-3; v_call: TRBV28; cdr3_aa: CASKTSGIYTQYF; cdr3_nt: TGTGCCAGTAAGACTAGCGGGATATATACGCAGTATTTT
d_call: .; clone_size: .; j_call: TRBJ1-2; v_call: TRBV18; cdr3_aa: CASSSNQGISGYTF; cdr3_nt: TGTGCCAGCTCATCAAATCAGGGGATTTCAGGCTACACCTTC
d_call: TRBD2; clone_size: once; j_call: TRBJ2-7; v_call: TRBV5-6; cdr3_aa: CASSLLAGANYEQYF; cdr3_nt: TGTGCCAGCAGCTTGCTAGCGGGCGCCAACTACGAGCAGTACTTC
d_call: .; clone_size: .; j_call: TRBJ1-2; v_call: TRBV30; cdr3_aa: CALSQGRYGYTF; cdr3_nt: TGTGCCTTGTCACAGGGCCGCTATGGCTACACCTTC
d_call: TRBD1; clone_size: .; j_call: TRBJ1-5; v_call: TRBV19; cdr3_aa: CASLGQGARVRNQPQHF; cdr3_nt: TGTGCCAGTCTCGGACAGGGGGCGAGGGTTCGCAATCAGCCCCAGCATTTT
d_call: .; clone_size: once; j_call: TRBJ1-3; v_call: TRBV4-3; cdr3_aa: CASSAGVGNTIYF; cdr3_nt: TGCGCCAGCTCCGCCGGGGTTGGAAACACCATATATTTT
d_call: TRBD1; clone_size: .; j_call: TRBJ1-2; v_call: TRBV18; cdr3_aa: CASSWGQNYGYTF; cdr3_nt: TGTGCCAGCTCATGGGGACAGAACTATGGCTACACCTTC
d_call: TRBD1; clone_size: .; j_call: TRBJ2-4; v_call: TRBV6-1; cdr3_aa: CASSETAGGGMTF; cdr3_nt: TGTGCCAGCAGTGAAACAGCAGGGGGCGGGATGACCTTC
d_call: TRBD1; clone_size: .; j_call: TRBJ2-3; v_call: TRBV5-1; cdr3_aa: CASSRTRTGAKDTQYF; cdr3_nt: TGCGCCAGCAGCAGAACCCGGACAGGAGCCAAGGATACGCAGTATTTT
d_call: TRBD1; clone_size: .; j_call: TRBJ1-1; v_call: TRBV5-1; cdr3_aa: CASSWGTGAMNTEAFF; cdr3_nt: TGCGCCAGCAGCTGGGGGACAGGGGCAATGAACACTGAAGCTTTCTTT